This T cell receptor beta chain originates from a study of human T cells and chemical hapten exposure. Study-level results: Following DPC sensitization, TCRs present above 1 in 1000 frequency showed no change.

As to time point: healthy volunteer bleed at 6 weeks. The authors extracted total RNA from unfractionated whole blood. TCRdb re-derived calls from the RACE reads in MiXCR, one entry per CDR3 protein. The sample has 70,000 to 85,000 distinct CDR3 sequences, over 8.5% seen once; the top ten hold more than 1.5%. The CDR3 totals 14 residues. The V and J ends lost 6 bases and 4 bases, in that order; junction bases with no gene match: 7. CDR1 and CDR2 (germline): MNHEY, SVGEGT. This clonotype was observed a handful of times. Its specificity is unknown. The receptor was derived from a male donor in good health. Some clones in this sample may be carry-over from other donors' samples. The sequencing input was whole blood. The chain joins TRBV6-2 or TRBV6-3 to TRBJ2-7; 9 bases map to TRBD1. CDR3 loop: CASRKGTGRYEQYF. CDR3 in DNA: TGTGCCAGCAGGAAAGGGACAGGGAGATACGAGCAGTACTTC.